This T cell receptor beta chain was profiled in a study of monozygotic twins with cystic fibrosis. Study results and limitations: Shared CDR3 numbers were not associated with age, concordance or severity. Clonality was generally low (median roughly 0.01), higher in the most severe patients.

Libraries were prepared by immunoSEQ multiplex PCR; TCRdb keeps only in-frame clonotypes and omits some of them. The sample carries 30,000 to 35,000 clones, under 70% recorded once. As to this clone: The target antigen is unknown.

The CDR3 has 15 residues. Trimming removed 5 bases from V and 0 bases from J, with 13 bases in between. CDR1 SEHNR and CDR2 FQNEAQ come from the germline V gene (reference sequence). The chain joins TRBV7-9 to TRBJ1-1; no firm D call. This receptor was identified in a girl under 18 with cystic fibrosis. The material sequenced was blood. The CDR3 region is CASSGGLRMNTEAFF. The CDR3 DNA is TGTGCCAGCAGCGGTGGGCTTAGGATGAACACTGAAGCTTTCTTT.